This record covers a single TCR beta chain. Antigen unknown. The sample belongs to a study of T cell repertoires and HLA-DP antigens. Study background: Donors were two male and one female, aged 18-to-29 to 60-to-69.

Here immunoSEQ multiplex PCR was the method, and the copy in TCRdb shows in-frame clones only, minus some. The repertoire consists of 55,000 to 80,000 clones, with roughly 75% occurring once and the leading ten covering around 1.5%. Losses at the gene ends were 4 bases for V and 4 bases for J; bases not matched to a gene: 11. Germline values: CDR1 SGHRS, CDR2 YFSETQ. This CDR3 region has 16 residues. This chain links TRBV5-1 with TRBJ1-2; 9 nucleotides align to TRBD1. Sequences were obtained from CD4+ T cells from PBMCs. This TCR was recovered from a man in his sixties in good health and CMV-seronegative. CDR3 DNA sequence: TGCGCCAGCAGCGCAGGGCCACAGGGGGCTTCCTATGGCTACACCTTC. Protein sequence: CASSAGPQGASYGYTF.